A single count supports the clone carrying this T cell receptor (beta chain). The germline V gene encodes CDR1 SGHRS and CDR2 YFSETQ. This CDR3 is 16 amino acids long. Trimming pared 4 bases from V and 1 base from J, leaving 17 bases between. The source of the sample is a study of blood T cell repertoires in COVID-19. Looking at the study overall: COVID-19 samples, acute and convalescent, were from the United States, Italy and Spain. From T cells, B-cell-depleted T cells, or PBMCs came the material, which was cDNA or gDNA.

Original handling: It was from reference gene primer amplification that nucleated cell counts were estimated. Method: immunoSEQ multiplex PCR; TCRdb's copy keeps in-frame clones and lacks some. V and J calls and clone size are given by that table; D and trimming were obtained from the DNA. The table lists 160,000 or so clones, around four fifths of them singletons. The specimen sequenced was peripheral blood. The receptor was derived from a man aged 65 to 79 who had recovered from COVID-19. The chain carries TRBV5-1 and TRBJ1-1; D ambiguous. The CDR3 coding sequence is TGCGCCAGCAGCGCGACCTCCCCTGGGAGGAACACTGAAGCTTTCTTT. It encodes CASSATSPGRNTEAFF.